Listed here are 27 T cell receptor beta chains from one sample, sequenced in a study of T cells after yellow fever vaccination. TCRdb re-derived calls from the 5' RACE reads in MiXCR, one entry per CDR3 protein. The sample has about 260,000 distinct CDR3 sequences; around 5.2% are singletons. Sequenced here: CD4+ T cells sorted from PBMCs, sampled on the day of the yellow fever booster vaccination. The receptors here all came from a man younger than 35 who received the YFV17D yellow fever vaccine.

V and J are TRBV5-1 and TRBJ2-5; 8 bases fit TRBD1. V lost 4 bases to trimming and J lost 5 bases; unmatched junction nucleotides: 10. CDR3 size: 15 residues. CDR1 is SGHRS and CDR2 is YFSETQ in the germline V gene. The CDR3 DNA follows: TGCGCCAGCAGCCCGACAGGGGCCGACTGGGAGACCCAGTACTTC. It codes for CASSPTGADWETQYF.

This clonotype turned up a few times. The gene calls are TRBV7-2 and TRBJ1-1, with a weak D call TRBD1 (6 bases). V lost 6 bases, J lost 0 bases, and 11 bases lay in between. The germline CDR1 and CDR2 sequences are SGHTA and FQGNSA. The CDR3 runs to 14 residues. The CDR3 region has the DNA TGTGCCAGCAGAATGGGACATTTGAACACTGAAGCTTTCTTT. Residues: CASRMGHLNTEAFF.

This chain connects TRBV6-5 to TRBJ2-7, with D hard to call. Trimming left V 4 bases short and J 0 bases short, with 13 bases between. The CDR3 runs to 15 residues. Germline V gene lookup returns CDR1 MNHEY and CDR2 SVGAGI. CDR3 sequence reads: CASSSTPALSYEQYF. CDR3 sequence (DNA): TGTGCCAGCAGTTCGACTCCAGCCCTCTCCTACGAGCAGTACTTC.

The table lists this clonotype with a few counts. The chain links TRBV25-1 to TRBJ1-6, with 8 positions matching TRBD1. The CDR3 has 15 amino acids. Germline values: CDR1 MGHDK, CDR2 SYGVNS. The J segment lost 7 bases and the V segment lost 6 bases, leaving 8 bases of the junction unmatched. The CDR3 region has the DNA TGTGCCAGCAGCACAGGGGGGCTTGGGAATTCACCCCTCCACTTT. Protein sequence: CASSTGGLGNSPLHF.

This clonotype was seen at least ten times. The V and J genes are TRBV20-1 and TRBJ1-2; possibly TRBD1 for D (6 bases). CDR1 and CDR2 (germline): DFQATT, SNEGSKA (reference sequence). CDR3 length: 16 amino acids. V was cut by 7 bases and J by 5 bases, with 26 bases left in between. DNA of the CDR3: TGCAGTGTTGCAGGGGCAGCGGACGTTATGGGTTATGGCTACACCTTC. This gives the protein CSVAGAADVMGYGYTF.

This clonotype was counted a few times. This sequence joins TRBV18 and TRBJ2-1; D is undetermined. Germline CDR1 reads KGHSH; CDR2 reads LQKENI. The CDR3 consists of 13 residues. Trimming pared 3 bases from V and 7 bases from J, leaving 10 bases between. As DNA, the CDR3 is TGTGCCAGCTCACCTATGGACGGAAATGAGCAGTTCTTC. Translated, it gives CASSPMDGNEQFF.

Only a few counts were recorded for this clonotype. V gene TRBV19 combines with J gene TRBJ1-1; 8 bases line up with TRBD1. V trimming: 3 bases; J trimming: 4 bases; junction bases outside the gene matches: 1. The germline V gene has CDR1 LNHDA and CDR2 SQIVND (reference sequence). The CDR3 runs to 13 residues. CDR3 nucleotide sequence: TGTGCCAGTAGTATTACAGGGGGCACTGAAGCTTTCTTT. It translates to CASSITGGTEAFF. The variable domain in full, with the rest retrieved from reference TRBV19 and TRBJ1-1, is DGGITQSPKYLFRKEGQNVTLSCEQNLNHDAMYWYRQDPGQGLRLIYYSQIVNDFQKGDIAEGYSVSREKKESFPLTVTSAQKNPTAFYLCASSITGGTEAFFGQGTRLTVV.

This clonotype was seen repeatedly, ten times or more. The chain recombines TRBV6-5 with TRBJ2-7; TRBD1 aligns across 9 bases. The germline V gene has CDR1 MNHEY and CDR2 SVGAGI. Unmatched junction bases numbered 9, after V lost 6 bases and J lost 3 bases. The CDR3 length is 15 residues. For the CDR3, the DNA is TGTGCCAGCAGCCGGACCGGGACAGGGTACTACGAGCAGTACGTC. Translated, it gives CASSRTGTGYYEQYV.

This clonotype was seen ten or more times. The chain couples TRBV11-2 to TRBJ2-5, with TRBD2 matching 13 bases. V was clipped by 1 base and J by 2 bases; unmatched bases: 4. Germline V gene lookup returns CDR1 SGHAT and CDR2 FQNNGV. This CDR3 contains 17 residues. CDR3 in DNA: TGTGCCAGCAGCTTAGGGACTAGCGGGGGAGTACAAGAGACCCAGTACTTC. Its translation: CASSLGTSGGVQETQYF.

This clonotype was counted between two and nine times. The chain's CDR3 is CASSLGTQQGGGAEAFF. In nucleotides, the CDR3 is TGCGCCAGCAGCTTGGGCACCCAACAGGGAGGAGGGGCTGAAGCTTTCTTT. The gene calls are TRBV5-1 and TRBJ1-1, with a tentative D call TRBD1 (6 bases). The V gene lost 0 bases and the J gene lost 6 bases, with 21 bases spanning the gap. This CDR3 contains 17 residues. CDR1 SGHRS and CDR2 YFSETQ come from the germline V gene.

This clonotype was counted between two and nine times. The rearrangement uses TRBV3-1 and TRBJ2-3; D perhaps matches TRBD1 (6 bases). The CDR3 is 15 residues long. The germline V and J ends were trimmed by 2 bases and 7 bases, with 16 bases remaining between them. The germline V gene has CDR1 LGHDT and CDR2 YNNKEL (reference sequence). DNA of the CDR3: TGTGCCAGCAGCCAAAGAACAGGGAAAAGGAATACGCAGTATTTT. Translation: CASSQRTGKRNTQYF.

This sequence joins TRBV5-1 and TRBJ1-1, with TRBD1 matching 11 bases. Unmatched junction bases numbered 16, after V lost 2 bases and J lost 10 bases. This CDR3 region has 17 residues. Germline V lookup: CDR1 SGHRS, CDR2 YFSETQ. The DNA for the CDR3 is TGCGCCAGCAGCTTACCGGGACAGGGGGACGGGGGTAGAGGAGCTTTCTTT. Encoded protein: CASSLPGQGDGGRGAFF.

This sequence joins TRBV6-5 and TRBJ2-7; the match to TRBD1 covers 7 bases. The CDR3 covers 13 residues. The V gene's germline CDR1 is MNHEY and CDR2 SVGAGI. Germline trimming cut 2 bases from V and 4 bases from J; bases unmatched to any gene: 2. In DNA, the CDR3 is TGTGCCAGCAGTTACGACAGGGCGTACGAGCAGTACTTC. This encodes CASSYDRAYEQYF.

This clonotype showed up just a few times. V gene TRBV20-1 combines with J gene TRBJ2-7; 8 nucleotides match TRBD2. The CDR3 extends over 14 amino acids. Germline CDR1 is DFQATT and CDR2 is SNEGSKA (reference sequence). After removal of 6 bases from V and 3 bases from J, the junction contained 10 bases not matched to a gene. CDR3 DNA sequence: TGCAGTGCGAAAAGTGGGCGGGGGGTCTACGAGCAGTACTTC. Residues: CSAKSGRGVYEQYF.

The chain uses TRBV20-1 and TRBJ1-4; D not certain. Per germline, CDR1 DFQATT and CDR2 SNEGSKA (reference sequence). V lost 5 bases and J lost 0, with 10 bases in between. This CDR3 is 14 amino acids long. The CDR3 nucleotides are TGCAGTGCTCCCGCCATTGCAACTAATGAAAAACTGTTTTTT. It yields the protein CSAPAIATNEKLFF.

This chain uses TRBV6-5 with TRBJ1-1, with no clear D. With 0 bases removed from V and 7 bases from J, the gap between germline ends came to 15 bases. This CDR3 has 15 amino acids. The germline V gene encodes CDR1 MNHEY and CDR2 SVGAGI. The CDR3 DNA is TGTGCCAGCAGTTACTCGAACCGGGGTGGCCTTGAAGCTTTCTTT. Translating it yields CASSYSNRGGLEAFF.

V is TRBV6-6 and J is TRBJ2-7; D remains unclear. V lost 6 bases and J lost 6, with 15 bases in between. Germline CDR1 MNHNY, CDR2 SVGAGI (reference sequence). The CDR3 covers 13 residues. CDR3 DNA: TGTGCCAGCAGAGGCGGAACGACCTTCGAGCAGTACGTC. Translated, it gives CASRGGTTFEQYV.

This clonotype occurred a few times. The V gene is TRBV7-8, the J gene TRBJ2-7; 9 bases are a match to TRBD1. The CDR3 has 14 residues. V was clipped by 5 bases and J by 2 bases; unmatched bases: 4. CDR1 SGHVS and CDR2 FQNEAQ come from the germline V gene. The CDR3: CASSQDRGTYEQYF. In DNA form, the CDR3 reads TGTGCCAGCAGCCAGGACAGGGGAACCTACGAGCAGTACTTC.

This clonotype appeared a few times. In DNA, the CDR3 is TGCAGTGCTCCGCCGGGGGGCGCTTTCGCCAACTATGGCTACACCTTC. Amino acid sequence: CSAPPGGAFANYGYTF. The gene calls are TRBV20-1 and TRBJ1-2, with D perhaps matching TRBD1 (6 bases). Germline assignment: CDR1 DFQATT and CDR2 SNEGSKA (reference sequence). V was pared by 5 bases and J by 2 bases, with 21 bases between. The CDR3 length is 16 residues.

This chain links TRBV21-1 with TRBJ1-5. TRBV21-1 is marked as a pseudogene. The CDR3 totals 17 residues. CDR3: CASSSKGTEAHNQPQHF. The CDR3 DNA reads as TGTGCCAGCAGCAGCAAAGGAACAGAAGCCCACAATCAGCCCCAGCATTTT.

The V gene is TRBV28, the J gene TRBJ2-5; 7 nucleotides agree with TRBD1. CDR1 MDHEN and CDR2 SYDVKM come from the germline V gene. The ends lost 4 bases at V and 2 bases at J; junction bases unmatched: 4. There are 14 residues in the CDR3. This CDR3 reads CASSSGQAQETQYF. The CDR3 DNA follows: TGTGCCAGCAGTTCCGGACAGGCACAAGAGACCCAGTACTTC. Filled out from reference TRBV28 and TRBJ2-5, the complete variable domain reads DVKVTQSSRYLVKRTGEKVFLECVQDMDHENMFWYRQDPGLGLRLIYFSYDVKMKEKGDIPEGYSVSREKKERFSLILESASTNQTSMYLCASSSGQAQETQYFGPGTRLLVL.

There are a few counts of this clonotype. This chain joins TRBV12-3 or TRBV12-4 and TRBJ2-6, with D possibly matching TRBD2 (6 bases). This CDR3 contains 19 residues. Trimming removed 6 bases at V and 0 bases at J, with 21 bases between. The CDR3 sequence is CASSPLRGRTISGANVLTF. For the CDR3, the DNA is TGTGCCAGCAGCCCCCTTCGAGGGAGGACTATCTCTGGGGCCAACGTCCTGACTTTC.

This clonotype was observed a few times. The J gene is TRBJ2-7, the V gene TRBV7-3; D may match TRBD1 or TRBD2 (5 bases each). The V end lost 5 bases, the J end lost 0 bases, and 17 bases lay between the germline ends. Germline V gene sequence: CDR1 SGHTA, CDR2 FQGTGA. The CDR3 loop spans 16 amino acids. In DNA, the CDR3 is TGTGCCAGCAGCCGAGGCCCCCTTGGGGGCTCCTACGAGCAGTACTTC. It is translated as CASSRGPLGGSYEQYF.

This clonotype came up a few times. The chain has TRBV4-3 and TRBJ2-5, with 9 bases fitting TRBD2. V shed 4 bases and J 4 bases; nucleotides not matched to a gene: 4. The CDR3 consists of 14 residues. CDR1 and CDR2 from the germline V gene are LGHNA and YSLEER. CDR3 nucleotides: TGCGCCAGCAGCCCGGGACTAGCTGCAGAGACCCAGTACTTC. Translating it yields CASSPGLAAETQYF.

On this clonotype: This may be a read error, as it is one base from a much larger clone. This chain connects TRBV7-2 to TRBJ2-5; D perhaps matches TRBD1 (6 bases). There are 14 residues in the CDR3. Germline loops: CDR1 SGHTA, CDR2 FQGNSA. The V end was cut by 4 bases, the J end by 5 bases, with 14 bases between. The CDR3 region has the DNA TGTGCCAGCAGCTCCGGACAGCTCTCGGAGACCCAGTACTTC. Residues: CASSSGQLSETQYF. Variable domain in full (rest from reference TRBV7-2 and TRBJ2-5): GAGVSQSPSNKVTEKGKDVELRCDPISGHTALYWYRQSLGQGLEFLIYFQGNSAPDKSGLPSDRFSAERTGGSVSTLTIQRTQQEDSAVYLCASSSGQLSETQYFGPGTRLLVL.

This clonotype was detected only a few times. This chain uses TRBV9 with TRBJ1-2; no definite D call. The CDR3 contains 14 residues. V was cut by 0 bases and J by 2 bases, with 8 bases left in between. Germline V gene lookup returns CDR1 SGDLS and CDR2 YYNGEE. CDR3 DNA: TGTGCCAGCAGCGTAGATTTGAGGAACTATGGCTACACCTTC. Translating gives CASSVDLRNYGYTF.

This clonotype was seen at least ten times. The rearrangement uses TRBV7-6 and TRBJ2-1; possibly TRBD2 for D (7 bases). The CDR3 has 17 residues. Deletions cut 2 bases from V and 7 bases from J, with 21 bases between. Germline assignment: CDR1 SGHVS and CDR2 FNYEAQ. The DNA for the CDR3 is TGTGCCAGCAGCTTACCCTGGGAGGGGGGCCTAAGAAATGAGCAGTTCTTC. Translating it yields CASSLPWEGGLRNEQFF.